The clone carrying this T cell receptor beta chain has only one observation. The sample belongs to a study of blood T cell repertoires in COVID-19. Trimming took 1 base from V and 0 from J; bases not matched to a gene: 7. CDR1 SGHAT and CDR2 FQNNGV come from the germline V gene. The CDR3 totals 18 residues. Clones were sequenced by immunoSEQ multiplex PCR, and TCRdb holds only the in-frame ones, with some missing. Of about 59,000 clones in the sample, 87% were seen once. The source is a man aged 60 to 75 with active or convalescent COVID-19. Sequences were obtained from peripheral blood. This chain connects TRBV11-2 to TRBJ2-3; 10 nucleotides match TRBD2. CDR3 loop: CASSLVSSGGTSTDTQYF. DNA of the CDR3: TGTGCCAGCAGCTTAGTTAGTAGCGGGGGGACTAGCACAGATACGCAGTATTTT. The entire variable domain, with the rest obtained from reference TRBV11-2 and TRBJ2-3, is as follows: EAGVAQSPRYKIIEKRQSVAFWCNPISGHATLYWYQQILGQGPKLLIQFQNNGVVDDSQLPKDRFSAERLKGVDSTLKIQPAKLEDSAVYLCASSLVSSGGTSTDTQYFGPGTRLTVL.